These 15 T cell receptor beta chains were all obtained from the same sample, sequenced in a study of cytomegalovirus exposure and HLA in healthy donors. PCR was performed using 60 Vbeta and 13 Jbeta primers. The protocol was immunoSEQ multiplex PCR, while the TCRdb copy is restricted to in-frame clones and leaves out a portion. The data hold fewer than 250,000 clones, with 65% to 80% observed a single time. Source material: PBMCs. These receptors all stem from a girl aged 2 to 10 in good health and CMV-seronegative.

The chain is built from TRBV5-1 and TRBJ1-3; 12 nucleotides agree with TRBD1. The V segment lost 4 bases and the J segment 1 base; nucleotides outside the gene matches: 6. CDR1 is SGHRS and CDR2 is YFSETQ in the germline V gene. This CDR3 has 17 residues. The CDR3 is CASSHGTGGASGNTIYF. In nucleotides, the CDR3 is TGCGCCAGCAGCCACGGGACAGGGGGCGCTTCTGGAAACACCATATATTTT. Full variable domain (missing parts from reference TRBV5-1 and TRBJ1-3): KAGVTQTPRYLIKTRGQQVTLSCSPISGHRSVSWYQQTPGQGLQFLFEYFSETQRNKGNFPGRFSGRQFSNSRSEMNVSTLELGDSALYLCASSHGTGGASGNTIYFGEGSWLTVV.

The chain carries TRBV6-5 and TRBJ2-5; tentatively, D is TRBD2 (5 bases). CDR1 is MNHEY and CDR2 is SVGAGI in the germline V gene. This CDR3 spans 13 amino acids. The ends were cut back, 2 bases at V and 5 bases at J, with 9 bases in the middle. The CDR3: CASSYRGRETQYF. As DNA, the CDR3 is TGTGCCAGCAGTTACCGGGGAAGGGAGACCCAGTACTTC.

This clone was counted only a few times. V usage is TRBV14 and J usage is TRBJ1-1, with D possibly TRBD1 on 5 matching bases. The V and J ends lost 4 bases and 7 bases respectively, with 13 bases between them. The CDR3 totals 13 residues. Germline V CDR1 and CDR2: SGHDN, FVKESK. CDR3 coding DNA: TGTGCCAGCAGCCCGACAGAGGATATTGAAGCTTTCTTT. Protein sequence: CASSPTEDIEAFF.

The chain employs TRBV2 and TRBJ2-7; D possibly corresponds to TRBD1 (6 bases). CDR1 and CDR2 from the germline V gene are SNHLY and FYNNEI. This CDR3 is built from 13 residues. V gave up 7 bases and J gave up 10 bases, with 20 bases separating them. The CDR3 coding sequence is TGTGCCAGCAAACCACTGGCTTGGGGACACCAGTACTTC. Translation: CASKPLAWGHQYF. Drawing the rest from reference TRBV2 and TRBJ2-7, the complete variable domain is EPEVTQTPSHQVTQMGQEVILRCVPISNHLYFYWYRQILGQKVEFLVSFYNNEISEKSEIFDDQFSVERPDGSNFTLKIRSTKLEDSAMYFCASKPLAWGHQYFGPGTRLTVT.

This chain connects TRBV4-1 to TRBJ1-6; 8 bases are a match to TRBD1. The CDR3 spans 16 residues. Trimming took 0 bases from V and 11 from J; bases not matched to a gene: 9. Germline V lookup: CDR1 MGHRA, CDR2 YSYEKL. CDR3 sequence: CASSQDLDRGLPPLHF. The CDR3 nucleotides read TGCGCCAGCAGCCAAGATCTAGACAGGGGATTGCCACCCCTCCACTTT.

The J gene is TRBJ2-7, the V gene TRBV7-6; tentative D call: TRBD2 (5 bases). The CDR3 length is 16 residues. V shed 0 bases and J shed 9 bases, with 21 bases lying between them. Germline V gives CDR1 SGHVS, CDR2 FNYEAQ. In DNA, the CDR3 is TGTGCCAGCAGCTTAGCAGATCGGGCTAGCCAGACGGTGCAGTACTTC. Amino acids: CASSLADRASQTVQYF.

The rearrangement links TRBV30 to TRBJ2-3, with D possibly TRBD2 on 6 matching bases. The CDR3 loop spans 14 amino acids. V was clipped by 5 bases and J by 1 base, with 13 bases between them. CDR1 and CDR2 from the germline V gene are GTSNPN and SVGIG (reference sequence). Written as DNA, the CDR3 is TGTGCCTGGGGAGGGGTAGCGGGCACAGATACGCAGTATTTT. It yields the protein CAWGGVAGTDTQYF.

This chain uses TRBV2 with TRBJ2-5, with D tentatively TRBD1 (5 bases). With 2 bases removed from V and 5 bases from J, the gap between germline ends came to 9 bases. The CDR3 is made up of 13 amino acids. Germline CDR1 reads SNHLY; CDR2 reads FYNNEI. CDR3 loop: CASSERGLETQYF. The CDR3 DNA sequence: TGTGCCAGCAGTGAAAGGGGCTTGGAGACCCAGTACTTC.

The CDR3 loop reads CASSLGRSSYEQYF. The CDR3 nucleotides are TGTGCCAGCAGCTTAGGGCGGAGCTCCTACGAGCAGTACTTC. The gene calls are TRBV13 and TRBJ2-7; D remains ambiguous. The CDR3 totals 14 residues. Trimming pared 0 bases from V and 0 bases from J, leaving 6 bases between. Germline-derived CDR1 and CDR2 are PRHDT and FYEKMQ (reference sequence). The whole variable domain, filled in from reference TRBV13 and TRBJ2-7, reads AAGVIQSPRHLIKEKRETATLKCYPIPRHDTVYWYQQGPGQDPQFLISFYEKMQSDKGSIPDRFSAQQFSDYHSELNMSSLELGDSALYFCASSLGRSSYEQYFGPGTRLTVT.

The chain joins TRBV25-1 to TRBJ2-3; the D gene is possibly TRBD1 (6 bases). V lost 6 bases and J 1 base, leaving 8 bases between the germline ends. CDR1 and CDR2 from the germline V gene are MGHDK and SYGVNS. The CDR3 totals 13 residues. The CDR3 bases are TGTGCCAGCAGCGGACAGCGCACAGATACGCAGTATTTT. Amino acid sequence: CASSGQRTDTQYF. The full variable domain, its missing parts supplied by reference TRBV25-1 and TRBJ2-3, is EADIYQTPRYLVIGTGKKITLECSQTMGHDKMYWYQQDPGMELHLIHYSYGVNSTEKGDLSSESTVSRIRTEHFPLTLESARPSHTSQYLCASSGQRTDTQYFGPGTRLTVL.

The CDR3 DNA reads as TGTGCCAGCAGTGAATTTCCAGGGAATCAGCCCCAGCATTTT. The encoded protein is CASSEFPGNQPQHF. The rearrangement links TRBV6-1 to TRBJ1-5; weak D call: TRBD1 (5 bases). The V gene lost 2 bases and the J gene lost 4 bases, with 9 bases spanning the gap. The germline V gene has CDR1 MNHNS and CDR2 SASEGT. CDR3 length equals 14 residues.

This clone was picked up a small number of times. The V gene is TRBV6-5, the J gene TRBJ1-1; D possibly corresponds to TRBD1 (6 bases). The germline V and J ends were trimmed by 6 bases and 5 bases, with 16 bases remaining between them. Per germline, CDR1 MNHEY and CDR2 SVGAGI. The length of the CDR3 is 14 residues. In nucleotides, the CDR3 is TGTGCCAGCAGCATGGGGGCCTTGAGGACTGAAGCTTTCTTT. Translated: CASSMGALRTEAFF.

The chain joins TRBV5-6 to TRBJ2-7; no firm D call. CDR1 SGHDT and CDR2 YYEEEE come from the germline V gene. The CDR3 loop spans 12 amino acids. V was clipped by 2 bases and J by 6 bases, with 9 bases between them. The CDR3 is CASSFARGEQYF. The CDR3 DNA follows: TGTGCCAGCAGCTTCGCCCGAGGCGAGCAGTACTTC.

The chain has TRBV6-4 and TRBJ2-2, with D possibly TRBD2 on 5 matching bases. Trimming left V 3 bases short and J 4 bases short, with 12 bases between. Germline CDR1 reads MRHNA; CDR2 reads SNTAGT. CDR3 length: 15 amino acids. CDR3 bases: TGTGCCAGCAGTGAGGAAATAGAGGGCACCGGGGAGCTGTTTTTT. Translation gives CASSEEIEGTGELFF.

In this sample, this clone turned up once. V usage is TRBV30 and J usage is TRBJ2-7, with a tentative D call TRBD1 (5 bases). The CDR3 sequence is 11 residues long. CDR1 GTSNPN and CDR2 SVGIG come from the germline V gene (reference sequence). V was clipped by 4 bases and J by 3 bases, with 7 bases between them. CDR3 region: CAWKQDYEQYF. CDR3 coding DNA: TGTGCCTGGAAACAGGACTACGAGCAGTACTTC.